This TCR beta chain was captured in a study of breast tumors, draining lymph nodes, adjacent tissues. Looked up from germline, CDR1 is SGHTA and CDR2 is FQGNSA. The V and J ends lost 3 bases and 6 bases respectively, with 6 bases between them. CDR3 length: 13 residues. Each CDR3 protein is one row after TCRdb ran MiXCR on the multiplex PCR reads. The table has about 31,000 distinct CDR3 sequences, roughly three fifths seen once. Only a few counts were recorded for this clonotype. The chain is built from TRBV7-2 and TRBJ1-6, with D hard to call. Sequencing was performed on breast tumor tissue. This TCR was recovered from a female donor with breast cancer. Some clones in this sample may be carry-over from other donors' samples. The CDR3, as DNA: TGTGCCAGCAGCTTCTGGGGTAATTCACCCCTCCACTTT. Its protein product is CASSFWGNSPLHF.